This is a list of T cell receptor beta chains from one sample in a study of early T cells in non-severe SARS-CoV-2 infection. TCRdb used MiXCR to reprocess the 5' RACE reads, holding one entry per CDR3 protein. The table includes 65,000 to 70,000 distinct CDR3 sequences, 9% to 15% detected once. The sequencing sample was made of whole blood. These receptors originate from an adult who was a healthcare worker with PCR-confirmed SARS-CoV-2 infection or an uninfected control (not recorded which). The conserved cysteine and the conserved F or W are not part of the CDR3 here. The order of the fields is CDR3 protein, V gene, J gene.

CDR3 protein: ASRISGGSYNEQF
V gene: TRBV6-2/TRBV6-3
J gene: TRBJ2-1

CDR3 protein: ASSTLAGNEQY
V gene: TRBV7-9
J gene: TRBJ2-7

CDR3 protein: ASSPNTGPGNIQY
V gene: TRBV7-2
J gene: TRBJ2-4

CDR3 protein: SARAPIIFDGYT
V gene: TRBV20-1
J gene: TRBJ1-2

CDR3 protein: ASNRGTLNTEAF
V gene: TRBV6-5
J gene: TRBJ1-1

CDR3 protein: ASSQGPVNQETQY
V gene: TRBV4-1
J gene: TRBJ2-5

CDR3 protein: ASGGLINYGYT
V gene: TRBV7-9
J gene: TRBJ1-2

CDR3 protein: ASSHTGGYGYT
V gene: TRBV5-1
J gene: TRBJ1-2

CDR3 protein: ASSPRGGAGHNEQF
V gene: TRBV7-9
J gene: TRBJ2-1

CDR3 protein: ASSPQGASSEQY
V gene: TRBV6-5
J gene: TRBJ2-7

CDR3 protein: ASSLGAGGPLETQY
V gene: TRBV7-6
J gene: TRBJ2-5

CDR3 protein: ASSLRLAGLSTDTQY
V gene: TRBV11-2
J gene: TRBJ2-3

CDR3 protein: SAREIGQTYEQY
V gene: TRBV20-1
J gene: TRBJ2-7

CDR3 protein: ASSPLRGGAVREQF
V gene: TRBV11-2
J gene: TRBJ2-1

CDR3 protein: ASSLATGSHLAKNIQY
V gene: TRBV7-9
J gene: TRBJ2-4

CDR3 protein: ASSLEGDRSSYEQY
V gene: TRBV11-1
J gene: TRBJ2-7

CDR3 protein: ASSESGVAGVRYEQY
V gene: TRBV25-1
J gene: TRBJ2-7

CDR3 protein: ASSSPTQSTSYEQY
V gene: TRBV7-9
J gene: TRBJ2-7